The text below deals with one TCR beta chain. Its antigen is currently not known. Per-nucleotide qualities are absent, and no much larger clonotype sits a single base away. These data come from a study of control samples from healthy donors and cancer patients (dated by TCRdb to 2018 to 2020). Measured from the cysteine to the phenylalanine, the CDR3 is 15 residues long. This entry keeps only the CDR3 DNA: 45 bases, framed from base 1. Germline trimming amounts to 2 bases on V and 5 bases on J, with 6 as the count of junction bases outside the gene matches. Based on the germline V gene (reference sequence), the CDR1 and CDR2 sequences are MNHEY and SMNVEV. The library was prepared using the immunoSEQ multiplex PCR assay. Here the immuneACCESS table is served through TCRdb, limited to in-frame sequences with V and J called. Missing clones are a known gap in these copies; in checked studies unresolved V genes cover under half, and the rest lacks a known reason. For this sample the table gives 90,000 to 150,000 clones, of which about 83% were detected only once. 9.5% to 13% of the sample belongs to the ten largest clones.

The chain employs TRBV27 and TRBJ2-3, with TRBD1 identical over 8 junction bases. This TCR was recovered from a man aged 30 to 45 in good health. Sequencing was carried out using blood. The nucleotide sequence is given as TGTGCCAGCAGTTTAAGGACAGGGATAAGAGATACGCAGTATTTT. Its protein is CASSLRTGIRDTQYF.